This T cell receptor beta chain came from a study of response to subunit inactivated influenza vaccine. In TCRdb, the RT-PCR reads were re-called with MiXCR into one record per CDR3 protein. The sample includes about 650,000 distinct CDR3 sequences, 15% to 19% of them seen just once. Findings and caveats of the study: That few new T cells are recruited by each seasonal influenza vaccination was the authors' suggestion.

Regarding this clonotype: The antigen remains unidentified.

Germline values: CDR1 SGHAT, CDR2 FQNNGV. This CDR3 is built from 18 residues. V lost 5 bases, J lost 0 bases, and 12 bases stayed unmatched. This clonotype was sampled from a man between 45 and 60 years old who received an inactivated influenza vaccine. This chain connects TRBV11-2 to TRBJ2-2; 7 bases line up with TRBD1. The input for sequencing was PBMCs from blood, taken roughly 13 days after vaccination. DNA of the CDR3: TGTGCCAGCAGCCCCCGAAGATCGGGGACAGCGAACACCGGGGAGCTGTTTTTT. This gives the protein CASSPRRSGTANTGELFF.